These T cell receptor beta chains were read from a single sample in a study of blood T cells in healthy people across ages. Each CDR3 protein gets one entry after TCRdb re-called the 5' RACE reads with MiXCR. The sample yields roughly 1.7 million distinct CDR3 sequences, around 35% seen once. Sequenced sample: blood. The receptor source for this set is a woman between 25 and 40 years old in good health. Each CDR3 is given with its conserved first and last residue. A D gene is named only where the DNA matches it firmly. The size entry is marked missing in some rows and otherwise reads once, few, many or a size class.

>TRBJ2-5|NA|TRBD2|TRBV7-8
CASSAIFGLAVQETQYF
TGTGCCAGCAGCGCGATATTCGGTCTAGCGGTTCAAGAGACCCAGTACTTC
>TRBJ2-3|few|NA|TRBV4-1
CASSQEPNRADTQYF
TGCGCCAGCAGCCAAGAACCGAACAGGGCAGATACGCAGTATTTT
>TRBJ1-1|few|NA|TRBV4-1
CASSQDRGSLGTEAFF
TGCGCCAGCAGCCAAGATCGGGGCAGCCTCGGGACTGAAGCTTTCTTT
>TRBJ1-2|NA|TRBD1|TRBV7-8
CASSRSRRPDRGFGYGYTF
TGTGCCAGCAGCCGAAGTAGAAGGCCGGACAGGGGGTTTGGCTATGGCTACACCTTC
>TRBJ1-2|NA|NA|TRBV9
CASSVDHRTDNYGYTF
TGTGCCAGCAGCGTAGACCATAGGACGGACAACTATGGCTACACCTTC
>TRBJ2-7|NA|NA|TRBV7-9
CASRKGPYEQYF
TGTGCCAGCAGGAAGGGCCCCTACGAGCAGTACTTC
>TRBJ2-1|NA|NA|TRBV11-2
CASSLAGAGGVYNEQFF
TGTGCCAGCAGCTTAGCGGGAGCAGGCGGTGTCTACAATGAGCAGTTCTTC
>TRBJ2-3|few|TRBD2|TRBV18
CASSPGLAGDRTDTQYF
TGTGCCAGCTCACCAGGACTAGCGGGAGATAGGACAGATACGCAGTATTTT
>TRBJ2-7|few|NA|TRBV20-1
CSARDREPLWEQYF
TGCAGTGCTAGAGATAGGGAGCCACTATGGGAGCAGTACTTC
>TRBJ1-5|NA|NA|TRBV2
CASGSQGPSNQPQHF
TGTGCCAGCGGTAGCCAAGGGCCGTCTAATCAGCCCCAGCATTTT
>TRBJ2-7|few|TRBD2|TRBV4-1
CASSQDGGETYEQYF
TGCGCCAGCAGCCAAGACGGGGGGGAGACCTACGAGCAGTACTTC
>TRBJ1-3|NA|TRBD1|TRBV5-1
CASSLGRQGAGNTIYF
TGCGCCAGCAGCTTGGGACGACAGGGTGCTGGAAACACCATATATTTT
>TRBJ2-3|few|TRBD1|TRBV30
CAWSPGQGVPDTQYF
TGTGCCTGGAGTCCCGGACAGGGTGTCCCAGATACGCAGTATTTT
>TRBJ2-1|NA|NA|TRBV9
CASSGGRLYNEQFF
TGTGCCAGCAGCGGGGGACGTTTGTACAATGAGCAGTTCTTC
>TRBJ2-1|NA|NA|TRBV25-1
CATNLGTVYNEQFF
TGTGCCACCAATCTCGGGACCGTCTACAATGAGCAGTTCTTC
>TRBJ2-3|few|NA|TRBV27
CASSLLAGTRADTQYF
TGCGCCAGCAGTTTACTGGCGGGAACTCGCGCAGATACGCAGTATTTT
>TRBJ1-2|NA|NA|TRBV6-5
CACTKGSNYGYTF
TGTGCCTGTACAAAGGGTTCCAACTATGGCTACACCTTC
>TRBJ1-5|NA|TRBD1|TRBV4-1
CASSQDPGQGSQPQHF
TGCGCCAGCAGCCAAGATCCCGGACAGGGGTCACAGCCCCAGCATTTT